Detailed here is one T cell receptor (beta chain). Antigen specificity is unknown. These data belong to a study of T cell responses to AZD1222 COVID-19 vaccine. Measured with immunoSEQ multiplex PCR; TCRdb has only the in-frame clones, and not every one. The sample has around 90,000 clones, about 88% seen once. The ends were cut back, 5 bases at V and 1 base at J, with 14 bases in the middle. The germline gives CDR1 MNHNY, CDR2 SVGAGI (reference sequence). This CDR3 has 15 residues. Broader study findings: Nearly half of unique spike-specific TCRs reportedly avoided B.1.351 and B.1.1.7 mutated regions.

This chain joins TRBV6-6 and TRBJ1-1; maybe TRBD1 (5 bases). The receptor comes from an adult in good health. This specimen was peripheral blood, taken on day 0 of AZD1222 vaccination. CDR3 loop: CASSPPGSGNTEAFF. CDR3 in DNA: TGTGCCAGCAGTCCACCAGGGTCCGGGAACACTGAAGCTTTCTTT.